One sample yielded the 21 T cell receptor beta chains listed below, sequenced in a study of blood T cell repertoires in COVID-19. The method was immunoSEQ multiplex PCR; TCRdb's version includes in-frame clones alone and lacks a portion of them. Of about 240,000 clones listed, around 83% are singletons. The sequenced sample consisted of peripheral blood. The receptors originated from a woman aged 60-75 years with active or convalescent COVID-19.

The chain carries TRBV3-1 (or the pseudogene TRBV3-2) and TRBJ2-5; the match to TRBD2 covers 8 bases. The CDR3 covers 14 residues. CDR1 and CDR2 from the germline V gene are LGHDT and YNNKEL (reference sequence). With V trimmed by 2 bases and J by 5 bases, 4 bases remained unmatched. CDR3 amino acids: CASSQPGGTETQYF. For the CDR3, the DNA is TGTGCCAGCAGCCAACCGGGGGGGACGGAGACCCAGTACTTC.

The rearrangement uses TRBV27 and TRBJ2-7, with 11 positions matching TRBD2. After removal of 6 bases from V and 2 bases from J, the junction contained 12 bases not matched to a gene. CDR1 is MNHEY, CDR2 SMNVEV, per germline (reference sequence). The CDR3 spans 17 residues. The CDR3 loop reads CASSHTPVAGGTYEQYF. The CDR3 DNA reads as TGTGCCAGCAGCCACACTCCGGTAGCGGGGGGGACCTACGAGCAGTACTTC.

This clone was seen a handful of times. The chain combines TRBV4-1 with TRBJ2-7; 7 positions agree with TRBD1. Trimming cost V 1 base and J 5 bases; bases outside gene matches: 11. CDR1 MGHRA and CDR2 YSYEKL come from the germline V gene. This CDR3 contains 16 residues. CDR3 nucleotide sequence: TGCGCCAGCAGCCAAGGGGGGCCGACAGGGTCGCACGAGCAGTACTTC. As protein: CASSQGGPTGSHEQYF.

The CDR3 DNA follows: TGTGCCAGTCCCCCGGGACAGGGGGCGCGGGGAAACACCATATATTTT. Residues: CASPPGQGARGNTIYF. This chain uses TRBV27 with TRBJ1-3; 12 nucleotides align to TRBD1. The CDR3 sequence is 16 residues long. Germline V gene data show CDR1 as MNHEY and CDR2 as SMNVEV (reference sequence). V lost 9 bases and J lost 4; bases outside the gene matches: 10.

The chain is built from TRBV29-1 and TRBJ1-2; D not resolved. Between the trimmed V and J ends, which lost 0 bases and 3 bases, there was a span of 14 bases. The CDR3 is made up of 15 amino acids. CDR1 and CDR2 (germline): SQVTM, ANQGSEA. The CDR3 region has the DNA TGCAGCGTTGAAGAATTCAGTGTCGGGGACTATGGCTACACCTTC. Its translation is CSVEEFSVGDYGYTF.

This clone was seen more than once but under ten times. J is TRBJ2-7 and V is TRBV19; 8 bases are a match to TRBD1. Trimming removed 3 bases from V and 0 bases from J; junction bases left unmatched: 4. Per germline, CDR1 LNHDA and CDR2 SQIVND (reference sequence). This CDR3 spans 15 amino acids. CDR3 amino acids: CASSMRQGISYEQYF. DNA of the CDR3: TGTGCCAGTAGTATGAGACAGGGGATCTCCTACGAGCAGTACTTC.

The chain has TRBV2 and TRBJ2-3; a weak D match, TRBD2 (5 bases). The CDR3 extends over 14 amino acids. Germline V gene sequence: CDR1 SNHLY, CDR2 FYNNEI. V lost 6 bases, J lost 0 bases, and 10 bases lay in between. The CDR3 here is CASRSGLSTDTQYF. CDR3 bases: TGTGCCAGCAGGTCCGGACTCAGCACAGATACGCAGTATTTT.

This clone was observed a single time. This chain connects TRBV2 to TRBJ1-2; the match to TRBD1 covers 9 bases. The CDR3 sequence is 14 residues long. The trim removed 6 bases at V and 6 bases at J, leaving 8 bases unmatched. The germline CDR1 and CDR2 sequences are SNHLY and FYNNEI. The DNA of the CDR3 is TGTGCCAGCAGGGAACCCGGACAGGGGCATGGCTACACCTTC. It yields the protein CASREPGQGHGYTF.

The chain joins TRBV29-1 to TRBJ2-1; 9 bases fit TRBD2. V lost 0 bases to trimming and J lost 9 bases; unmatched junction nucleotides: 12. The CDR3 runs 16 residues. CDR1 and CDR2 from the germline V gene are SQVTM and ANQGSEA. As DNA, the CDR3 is TGCAGCGTTGAAGATTTTCCTGGGACTAGCCCATCTGAGCAGTTCTTC. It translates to CSVEDFPGTSPSEQFF.

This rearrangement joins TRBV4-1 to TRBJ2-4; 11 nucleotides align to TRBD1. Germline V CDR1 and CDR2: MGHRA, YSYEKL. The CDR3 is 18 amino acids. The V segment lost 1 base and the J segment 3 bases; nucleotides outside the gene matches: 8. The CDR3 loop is CASSQAGTGGGYKNIQYF. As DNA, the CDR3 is TGCGCCAGCAGCCAAGCCGGGACAGGGGGAGGGTACAAAAACATTCAGTACTTC.

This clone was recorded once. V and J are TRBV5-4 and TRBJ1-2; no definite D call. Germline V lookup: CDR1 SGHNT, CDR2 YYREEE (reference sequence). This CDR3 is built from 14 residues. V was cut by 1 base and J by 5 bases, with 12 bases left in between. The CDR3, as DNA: TGTGCCAGCAGCTTGCCGGGAATGGCGTATGGCTACACCTTC. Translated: CASSLPGMAYGYTF. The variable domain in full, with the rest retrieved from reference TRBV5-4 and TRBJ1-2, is ETGVTQSPTHLIKTRGQQVTLRCSSQSGHNTVSWYQQALGQGPQFIFQYYREEENGRGNFPPRFSGLQFPNYSSELNVNALELDDSALYLCASSLPGMAYGYTFGSGTRLTVV.

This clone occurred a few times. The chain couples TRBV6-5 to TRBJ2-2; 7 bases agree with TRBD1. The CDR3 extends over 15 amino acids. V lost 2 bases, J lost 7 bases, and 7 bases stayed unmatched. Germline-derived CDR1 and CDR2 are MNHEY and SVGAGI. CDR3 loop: CASSYRTGSGGELFF. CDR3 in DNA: TGTGCCAGCAGTTACCGGACAGGAAGTGGCGGGGAGCTGTTTTTT.

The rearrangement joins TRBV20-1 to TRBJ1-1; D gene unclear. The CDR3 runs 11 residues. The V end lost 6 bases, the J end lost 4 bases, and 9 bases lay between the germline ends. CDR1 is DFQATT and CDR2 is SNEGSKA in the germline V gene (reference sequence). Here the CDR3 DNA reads TGCAGTGCCTCAGGATCCACTGAAGCTTTCTTT. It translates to CSASGSTEAFF.

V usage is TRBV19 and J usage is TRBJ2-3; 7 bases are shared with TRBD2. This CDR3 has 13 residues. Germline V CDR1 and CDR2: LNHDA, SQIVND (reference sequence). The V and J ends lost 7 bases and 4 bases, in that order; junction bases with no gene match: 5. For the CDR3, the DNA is TGTGCCAGTAAATTGGCGGGGGCAGATACGCAGTATTTT. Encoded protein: CASKLAGADTQYF.

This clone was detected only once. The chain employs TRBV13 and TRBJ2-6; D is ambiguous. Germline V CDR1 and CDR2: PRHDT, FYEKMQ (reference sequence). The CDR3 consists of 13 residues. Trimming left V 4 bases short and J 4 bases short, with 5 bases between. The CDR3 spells CASSSQGANVLTF. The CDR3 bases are TGTGCCAGCAGCTCCCAGGGGGCCAACGTCCTGACTTTC.

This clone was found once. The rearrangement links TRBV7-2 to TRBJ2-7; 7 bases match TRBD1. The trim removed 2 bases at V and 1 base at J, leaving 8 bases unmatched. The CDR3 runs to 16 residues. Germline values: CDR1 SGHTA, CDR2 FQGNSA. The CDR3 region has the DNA TGTGCCAGCAGCTTACCCCCCGACAGGGTATCCTACGAGCAGTACTTC. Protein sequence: CASSLPPDRVSYEQYF. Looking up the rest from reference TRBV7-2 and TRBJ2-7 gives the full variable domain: GAGVSQSPSNKVTEKGKDVELRCDPISGHTALYWYRQSLGQGLEFLIYFQGNSAPDKSGLPSDRFSAERTGGSVSTLTIQRTQQEDSAVYLCASSLPPDRVSYEQYFGPGTRLTVT.

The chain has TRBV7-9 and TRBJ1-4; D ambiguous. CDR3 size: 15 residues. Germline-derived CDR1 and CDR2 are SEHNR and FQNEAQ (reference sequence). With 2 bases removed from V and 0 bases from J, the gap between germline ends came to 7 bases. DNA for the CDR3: TGTGCCAGCAGCTTACTTTCCGCAACTAATGAAAAACTGTTTTTT. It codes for CASSLLSATNEKLFF.

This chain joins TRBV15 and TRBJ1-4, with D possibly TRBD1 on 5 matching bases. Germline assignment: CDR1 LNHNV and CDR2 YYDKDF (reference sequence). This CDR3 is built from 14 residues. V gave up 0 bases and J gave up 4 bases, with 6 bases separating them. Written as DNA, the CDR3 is TGTGCCACCAGCAGAGATCAGGGTAATGAAAAACTGTTTTTT. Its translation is CATSRDQGNEKLFF.

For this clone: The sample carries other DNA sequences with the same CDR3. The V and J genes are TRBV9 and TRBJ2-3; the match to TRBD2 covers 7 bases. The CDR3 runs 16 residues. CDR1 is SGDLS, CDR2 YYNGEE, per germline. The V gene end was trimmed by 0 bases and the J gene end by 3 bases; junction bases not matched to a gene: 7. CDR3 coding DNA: TGTGCCAGCAGCGTAGAGGGGAGCGGGGCAACAGATACGCAGTATTTT. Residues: CASSVEGSGATDTQYF.

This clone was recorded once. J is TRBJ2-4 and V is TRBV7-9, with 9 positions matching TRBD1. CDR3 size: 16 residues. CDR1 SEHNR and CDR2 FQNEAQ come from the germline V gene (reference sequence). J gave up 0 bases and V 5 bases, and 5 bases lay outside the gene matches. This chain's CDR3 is CASSAGQGIAKNIQYF. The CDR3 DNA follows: TGTGCCAGCAGCGCGGGACAGGGAATAGCCAAAAACATTCAGTACTTC.

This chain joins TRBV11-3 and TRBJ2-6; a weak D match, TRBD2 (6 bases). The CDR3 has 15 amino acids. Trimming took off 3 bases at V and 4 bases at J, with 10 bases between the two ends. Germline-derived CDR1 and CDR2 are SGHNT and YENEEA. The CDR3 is CASSFGAGGANVLTF. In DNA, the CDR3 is TGTGCCAGCAGCTTCGGGGCGGGAGGGGCCAACGTCCTGACTTTC.